A selection of T cell receptor beta chains follows, all from one sample in a study of shared clonotypes between healthy human individuals. Method: immunoSEQ multiplex PCR; TCRdb's copy keeps in-frame clones and lacks some. This table holds 2.3 million or so clones, 80% to 95% found once. Sequenced material: naive CD4+ T cells from PBMCs. The receptors were gathered from a man between 18 and 35 years old in good health. Some clones in this sample may be carry-over from other donors' samples. CDR3s include the opening cysteine and the closing phenylalanine or tryptophan. D genes are given only for firm matches. The listing skips clone size in some rows; elsewhere it reads once, few, many or a size class.

clone size	V gene	D gene	J gene	CDR3 protein	CDR3 DNA
NA	TRBV11-2	TRBD1	TRBJ1-5	CASSPTTGEGQPQHF	TGTGCCAGCAGCCCTACGACAGGGGAAGGACAGCCCCAGCATTTT
NA	TRBV5-1	TRBD1	TRBJ1-5	CASSAPEGAHSLYSNQPQHF	TGCGCCAGCAGCGCCCCCGAGGGGGCCCACTCCCTCTATAGCAATCAGCCCCAGCATTTT
NA	TRBV9	TRBD1	TRBJ2-3	CASTRTGSNTDTQYF	TGTGCCAGCACCAGGACAGGCTCGAACACAGATACGCAGTATTTT
NA	TRBV2	TRBD2	TRBJ2-2	CASNGLAGGELFF	TGTGCCAGCAACGGACTAGCGGGGGGGGAGCTGTTTTTT
NA	TRBV5-6	NA	TRBJ1-5	CASSWGGGRNQPQHF	TGTGCCAGCAGCTGGGGTGGGGGACGCAATCAGCCCCAGCATTTT
NA	TRBV7-9	NA	TRBJ2-7	CASSLGRDEQYF	TGTGCCAGCAGCTTAGGTCGAGACGAGCAGTACTTC
NA	TRBV28	NA	TRBJ2-5	CASTLLRGVQETQYF	TGTGCCAGCACCCTTCTTAGGGGGGTACAAGAGACCCAGTACTTC
NA	TRBV28	NA	TRBJ1-5	CASNVQGQTRNQPQHF	TGTGCCAGCAACGTACAGGGCCAGACCCGGAATCAGCCCCAGCATTTT
once	TRBV4-1	NA	TRBJ1-6	CASSQASGQNSPLHF	TGCGCCAGCAGCCAAGCATCAGGGCAAAATTCACCCCTCCACTTT
NA	TRBV27	NA	TRBJ1-2	CATALTRGSYGYTF	TGTGCCACCGCGTTGACCAGGGGCAGCTATGGCTACACCTTC
NA	TRBV5-6	NA	TRBJ2-6	CASWVSGANVLTF	TGTGCCAGCTGGGTATCTGGGGCCAACGTCCTGACTTTC
NA	TRBV5-1	NA	TRBJ2-7	CASSLGGSSYEQYF	TGCGCCAGCAGCTTGGGTGGGAGCTCCTACGAGCAGTACTTC
NA	TRBV14	NA	TRBJ2-1	CASSQEQVGSGSYNEQFF	TGTGCCAGCAGCCAAGAACAGGTCGGGAGTGGCTCCTACAATGAGCAGTTCTTC